A single sample gave rise to the 8 T cell receptor beta chains below, sequenced in a study of T cell repertoires in cytomegalovirus infection. In TCRdb, the reads were re-called with MiXCR into one record per CDR3 protein. This sample has a few hundred thousand distinct CDR3 sequences, with about a third found just once. These TCRs' antigens remain unknown. The sample here was cultured PBMCs, taken from culture after CMV antigen stimulation. The receptor source for this set is a human donor in good health (CMV status not recorded). Some clones in this sample may be carry-over from other donors' samples.

The chain employs TRBV19 and TRBJ1-5; TRBD1 might be the D (5 bases). V gave up 8 bases and J gave up 8 bases, with 22 bases separating them. This CDR3 comprises 15 residues. CDR1 LNHDA and CDR2 SQIVND come from the germline V gene (reference sequence). The CDR3 region is CASHYSPGAPEPQHF. The CDR3 DNA reads as TGTGCCAGTCACTATAGCCCCGGGGCCCCCGAGCCCCAGCATTTT.

The chain recombines TRBV6-4 with TRBJ1-1, with D unclear. The CDR3 consists of 14 residues. Germline V gene lookup returns CDR1 MRHNA and CDR2 SNTAGT. Trimming removed 3 bases at V and 1 base at J, with 9 bases between. This CDR3 is CASSEGGQNTEAFF. The DNA for the CDR3 is TGTGCCAGCAGTGAAGGAGGGCAGAACACTGAAGCTTTCTTT.

The gene calls are TRBV27 and TRBJ2-1; 9 bases line up with TRBD2. With V trimmed by 5 bases and J by 3 bases, 8 bases remained unmatched. The CDR3 loop spans 16 amino acids. Per the germline V gene, CDR1 is MNHEY and CDR2 is SMNVEV (reference sequence). The CDR3 reads CASSPYAGGGYNEQFF. In nucleotides, the CDR3 is TGTGCCAGCAGTCCGTATGCGGGAGGGGGCTACAATGAGCAGTTCTTC.

This clonotype was seen repeatedly, ten times or more. J is TRBJ1-5 and V is TRBV7-2; D gene unclear. Trimming removed 2 bases from V and 0 bases from J, with 8 bases in between. Germline lookup yields CDR1 SGHTA and CDR2 FQGNSA. This CDR3 spans 15 amino acids. The CDR3 is CASSLSVGSNQPQHF. The CDR3 DNA sequence: TGTGCCAGCAGCTTAAGTGTGGGTAGCAATCAGCCCCAGCATTTT.

In the case of this clonotype: A junction boundary mismatches the germline segment, possibly from a read error. The chain carries TRBV5-4 and TRBJ1-2; TRBD1 might be the D (6 bases). This CDR3 comprises 18 residues. Germline CDR1 is SGHNT and CDR2 is YYREEE (reference sequence). The CDR3 bases are TGTGCCAGCAGCACCAAGATTCGACAGGACAGCACTAACAATGGCTACACCTTC. It translates to CASSTKIRQDSTNNGYTF.

This clonotype was detected a few times. The chain joins TRBV12-3 or TRBV12-4 to TRBJ2-5, with 7 positions matching TRBD2. V lost 3 bases to trimming and J lost 4 bases; unmatched junction nucleotides: 8. The CDR3 has 15 amino acids. For the CDR3, the DNA is TGTGCCAGCAGTTTGATTGGCGGGAGTTTAGAGACCCAGTACTTC. It codes for CASSLIGGSLETQYF.

The V gene is TRBV27, the J gene TRBJ2-7; weak D call: TRBD2 (5 bases). This CDR3 region has 13 residues. V lost 4 bases to trimming and J lost 5 bases, with 12 bases between them. Germline V CDR1 and CDR2: MNHEY, SMNVEV (reference sequence). The CDR3 loop is CASSSGILDEQYV. The CDR3 DNA sequence: TGTGCCAGCAGTTCCGGGATCCTCGACGAGCAGTACGTC.

The table lists this clonotype with a few counts. The chain is built from TRBV7-6 and TRBJ2-1, with D perhaps matching TRBD2 (5 bases). CDR1 and CDR2 from the germline V gene are SGHVS and FNYEAQ. V was pared by 5 bases and J by 1 base, with 12 bases between. The CDR3 contains 15 residues. The CDR3 nucleotides read TGTGCCAGCAGCCCCCAGCGGTTTTCCTACAATGAGCAGTTCTTC. It is translated as CASSPQRFSYNEQFF.